This T cell receptor beta chain originates from a study of blood T cell repertoires in COVID-19. Overall study: The cDNA or gDNA used as material had been derived from T cells, B-cell-depleted T cells, or PBMCs.

The CDR3 spans 14 residues. Deletions cut 5 bases from V and 5 bases from J, with 14 bases between. Per germline, CDR1 SGHTA and CDR2 FQGNSA. As processed by the authors: The authors estimated nucleated cell counts from reference gene primer amplification. Clones were read by immunoSEQ multiplex PCR, and TCRdb kept only the in-frame ones, dropping some. V and J calls and clone size come straight from that table; D and trimming were deduced from the DNA. The sample has 170,000 or so clones, around 87% seen once; the top ten hold about 2.5%. This receptor was obtained from a man aged 40-50 years with active or convalescent COVID-19. The chain links TRBV7-2 to TRBJ2-3; perhaps TRBD2 as D (6 bases). Specimen: peripheral blood. The CDR3: CASSATGTGDTQYF. The CDR3 DNA follows: TGTGCCAGCAGCGCAACCGGGACTGGAGATACGCAGTATTTT.